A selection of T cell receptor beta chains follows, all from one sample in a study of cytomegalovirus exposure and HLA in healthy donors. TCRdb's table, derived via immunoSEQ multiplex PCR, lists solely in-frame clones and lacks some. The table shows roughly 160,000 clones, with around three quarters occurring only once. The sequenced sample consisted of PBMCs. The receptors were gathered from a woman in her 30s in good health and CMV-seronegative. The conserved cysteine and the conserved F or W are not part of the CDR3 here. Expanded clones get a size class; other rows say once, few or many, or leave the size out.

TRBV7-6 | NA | ASSLGLAQETQY
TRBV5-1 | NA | ASSLLIGRAYEQY
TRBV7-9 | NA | ASSSPGQFYEQY
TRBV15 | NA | ATSRRTGGISYT
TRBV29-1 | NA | SVEGAQKQF
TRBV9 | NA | ASSAGAGGFETQY
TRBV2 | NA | ASRQGRANYGYT
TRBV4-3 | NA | ASSQNMVEAF
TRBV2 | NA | ASSDNQGQGSYEQY
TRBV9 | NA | ASSVGGSHKQY
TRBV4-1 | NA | ASSQDAGARPVTDTQY
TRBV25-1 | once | ASSLAGGFYEQY
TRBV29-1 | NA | SGTGSTFASTEAF
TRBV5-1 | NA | ASSLRTSGGFQETQY
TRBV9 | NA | ASSVDSTGYGYT
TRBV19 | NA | ASSPYDRGPSPLH
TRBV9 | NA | ASSAREGRDGYT